This T cell receptor beta chain stems from a study of cytomegalovirus exposure and HLA in healthy donors. The study's findings and limits: A few chains linked to CMV were shown in vitro to be specific for CMV antigens. Analyzed later, association rates of TCRs varied across HLA loci, with DRB1 most and HLA-C fewest.

The PCR had 60 Vbeta and 13 Jbeta primers. TCRdb's copy holds only in-frame clones and misses some; the assay was immunoSEQ multiplex PCR. The data contain around 40,000 clones, 70% to 85% of them seen just once; the ten biggest clones take up roughly 1.4%. Per the germline V gene, CDR1 is KGHSH and CDR2 is LQKENI. Between the trimmed V and J ends, which lost 2 bases and 2 bases, there was a span of 10 bases. The CDR3 covers 15 residues. Details on this clone: No antigen is known for it.

The chain employs TRBV18 and TRBJ2-1, with D maybe TRBD2 (6 bases). Material: PBMCs. This clonotype originated in a man aged 30-40 years in good health and CMV-seronegative. CDR3 amino acids: CASSPSGRTYNEQFF. In DNA form, the CDR3 reads TGTGCCAGCTCACCAAGCGGGCGGACCTACAATGAGCAGTTCTTC. The variable domain in full, with the rest retrieved from reference TRBV18 and TRBJ2-1, is NAGVMQNPRHLVRRRGQEARLRCSPMKGHSHVYWYRQLPEEGLKFMVYLQKENIIDESGMPKERFSAEFPKEGPSILRIQQVVRGDSAAYFCASSPSGRTYNEQFFGPGTRLTVL.